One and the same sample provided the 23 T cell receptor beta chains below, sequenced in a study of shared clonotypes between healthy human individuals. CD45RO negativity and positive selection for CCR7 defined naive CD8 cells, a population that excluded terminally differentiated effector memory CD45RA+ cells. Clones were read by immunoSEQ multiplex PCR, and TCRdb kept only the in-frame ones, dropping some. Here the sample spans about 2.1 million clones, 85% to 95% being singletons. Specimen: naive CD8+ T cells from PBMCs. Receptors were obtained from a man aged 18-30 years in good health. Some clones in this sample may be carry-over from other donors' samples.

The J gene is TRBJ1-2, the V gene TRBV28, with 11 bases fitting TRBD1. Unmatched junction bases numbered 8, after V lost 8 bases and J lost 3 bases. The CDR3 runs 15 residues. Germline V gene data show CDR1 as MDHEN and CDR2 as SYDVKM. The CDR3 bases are TGTGCCAGCCTCGGACAGGGGGCGCAGGACTATGGCTACACCTTC. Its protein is CASLGQGAQDYGYTF.

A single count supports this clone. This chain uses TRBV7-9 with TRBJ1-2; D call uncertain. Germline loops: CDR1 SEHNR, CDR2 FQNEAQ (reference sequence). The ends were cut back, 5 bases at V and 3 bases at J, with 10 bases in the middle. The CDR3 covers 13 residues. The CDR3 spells CASSMDGYYGYTF. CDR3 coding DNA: TGTGCCAGCAGCATGGACGGATACTATGGCTACACCTTC. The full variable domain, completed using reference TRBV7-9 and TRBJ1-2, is DTGVSQNPRHKITKRGQNVTFRCDPISEHNRLYWYRQTLGQGPEFLTYFQNEAQLEKSRLLSDRFSAERPKGSFSTLEIQRTEQGDSAMYLCASSMDGYYGYTFGSGTRLTVV.

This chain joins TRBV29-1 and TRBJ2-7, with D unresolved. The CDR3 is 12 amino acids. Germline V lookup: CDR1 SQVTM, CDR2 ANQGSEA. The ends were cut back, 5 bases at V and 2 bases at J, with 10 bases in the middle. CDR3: CSVMGQTYEQYF. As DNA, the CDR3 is TGCAGCGTTATGGGCCAGACCTACGAGCAGTACTTC.

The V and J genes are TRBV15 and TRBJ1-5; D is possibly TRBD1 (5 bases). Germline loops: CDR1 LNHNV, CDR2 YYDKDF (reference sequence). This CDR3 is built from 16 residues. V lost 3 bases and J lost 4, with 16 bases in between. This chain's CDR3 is CATSRAGTSGNQPQHF. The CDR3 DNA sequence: TGTGCCACCAGCAGGGCAGGGACCTCGGGGAATCAGCCCCAGCATTTT.

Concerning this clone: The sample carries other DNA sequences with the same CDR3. The CDR3 sequence is CASSLAGGSNQPQHF. The CDR3 DNA reads as TGCGCCAGCAGCTTGGCCGGCGGTAGCAATCAGCCCCAGCATTTT. The V gene is TRBV5-1, the J gene TRBJ1-5; no clear D. Per germline, CDR1 SGHRS and CDR2 YFSETQ. The CDR3 totals 15 residues. The V end lost 0 bases, the J end lost 0 bases, and 7 bases lay between the germline ends.

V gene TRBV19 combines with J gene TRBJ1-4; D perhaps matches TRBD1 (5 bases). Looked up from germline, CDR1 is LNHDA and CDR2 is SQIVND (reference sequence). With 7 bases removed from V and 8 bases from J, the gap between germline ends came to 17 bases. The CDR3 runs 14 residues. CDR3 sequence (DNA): TGTGCCAGTACCAAACGCGGGGGTGGAGAAAAACTGTTTTTT. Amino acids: CASTKRGGGEKLFF.

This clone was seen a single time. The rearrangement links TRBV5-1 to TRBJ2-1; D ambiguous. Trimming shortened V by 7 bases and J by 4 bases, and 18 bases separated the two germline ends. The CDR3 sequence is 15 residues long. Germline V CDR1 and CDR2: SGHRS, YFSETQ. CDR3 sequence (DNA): TGCGCCAGCGGCCCTCAGGAGTGGGTATACAATGAGCAGTTCTTC. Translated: CASGPQEWVYNEQFF.

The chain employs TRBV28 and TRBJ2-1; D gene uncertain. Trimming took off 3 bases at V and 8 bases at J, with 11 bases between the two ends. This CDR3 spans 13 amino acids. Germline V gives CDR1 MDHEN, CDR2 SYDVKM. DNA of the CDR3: TGTGCCAGCAGTTTGAGTCGAATAGATGAGCAGTTCTTC. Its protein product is CASSLSRIDEQFF.

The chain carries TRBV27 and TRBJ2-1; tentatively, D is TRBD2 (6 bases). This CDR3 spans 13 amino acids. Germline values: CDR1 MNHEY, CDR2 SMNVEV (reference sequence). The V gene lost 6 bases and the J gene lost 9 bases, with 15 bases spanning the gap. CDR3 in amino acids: CASRSLAGGEQFF. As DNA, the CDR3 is TGTGCCAGCAGATCACTAGCAGGCGGTGAGCAGTTCTTC.

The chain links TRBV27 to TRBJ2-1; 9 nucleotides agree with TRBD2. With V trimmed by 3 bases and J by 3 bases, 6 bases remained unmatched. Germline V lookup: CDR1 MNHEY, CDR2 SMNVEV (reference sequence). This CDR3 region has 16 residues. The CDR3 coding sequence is TGTGCCAGCAGTTTTGGGCTAGCGGGAATCTACAATGAGCAGTTCTTC. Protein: CASSFGLAGIYNEQFF.

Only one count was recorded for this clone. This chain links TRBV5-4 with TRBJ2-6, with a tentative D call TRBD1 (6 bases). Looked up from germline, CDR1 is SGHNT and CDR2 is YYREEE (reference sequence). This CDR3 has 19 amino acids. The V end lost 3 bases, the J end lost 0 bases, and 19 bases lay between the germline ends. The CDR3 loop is CASSSGPRGIGSGANVLTF. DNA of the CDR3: TGTGCCAGCAGCTCCGGTCCCAGGGGAATAGGCTCTGGGGCCAACGTCCTGACTTTC.

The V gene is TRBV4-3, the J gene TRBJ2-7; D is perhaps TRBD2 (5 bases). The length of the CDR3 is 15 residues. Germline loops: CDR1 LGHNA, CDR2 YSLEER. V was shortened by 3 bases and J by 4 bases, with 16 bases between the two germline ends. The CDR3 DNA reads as TGCGCCAGCAGCCAGGACCGGTCGGGGTTTTACGAGCAGTACTTC. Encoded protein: CASSQDRSGFYEQYF.

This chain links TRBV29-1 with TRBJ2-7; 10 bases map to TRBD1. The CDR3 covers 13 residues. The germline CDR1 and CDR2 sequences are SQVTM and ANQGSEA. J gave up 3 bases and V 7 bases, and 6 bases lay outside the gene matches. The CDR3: CSARQGAFYEQYF. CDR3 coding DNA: TGCAGCGCCAGACAGGGGGCTTTCTACGAGCAGTACTTC.

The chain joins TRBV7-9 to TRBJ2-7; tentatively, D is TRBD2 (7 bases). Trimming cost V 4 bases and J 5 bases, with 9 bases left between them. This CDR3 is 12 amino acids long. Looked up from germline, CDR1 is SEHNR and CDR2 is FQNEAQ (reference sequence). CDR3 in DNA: TGTGCCAGCAGCTCGGGGGGCCACGAGCAGTACTTC. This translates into CASSSGGHEQYF.

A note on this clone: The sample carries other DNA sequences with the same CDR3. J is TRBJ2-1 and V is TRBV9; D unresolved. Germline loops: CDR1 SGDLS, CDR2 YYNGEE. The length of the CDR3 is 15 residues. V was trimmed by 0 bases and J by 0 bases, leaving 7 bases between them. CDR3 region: CASSVGIGSYNEQFF. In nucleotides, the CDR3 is TGTGCCAGCAGCGTAGGGATTGGCTCCTACAATGAGCAGTTCTTC.

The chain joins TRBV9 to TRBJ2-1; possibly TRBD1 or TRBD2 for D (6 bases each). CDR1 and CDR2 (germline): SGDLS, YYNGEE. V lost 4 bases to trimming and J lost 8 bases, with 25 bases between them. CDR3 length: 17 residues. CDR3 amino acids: CASSPFGRGFGEDEQFF. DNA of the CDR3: TGTGCCAGCAGCCCCTTCGGCAGGGGCTTCGGGGAGGATGAGCAGTTCTTC.

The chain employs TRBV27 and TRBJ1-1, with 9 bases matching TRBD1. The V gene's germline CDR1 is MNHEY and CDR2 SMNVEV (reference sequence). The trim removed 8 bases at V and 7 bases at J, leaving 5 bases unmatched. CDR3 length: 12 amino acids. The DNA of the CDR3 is TGTGCCAGCCGAACAGGGGGCGGTGAAGCTTTCTTT. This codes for CASRTGGGEAFF.

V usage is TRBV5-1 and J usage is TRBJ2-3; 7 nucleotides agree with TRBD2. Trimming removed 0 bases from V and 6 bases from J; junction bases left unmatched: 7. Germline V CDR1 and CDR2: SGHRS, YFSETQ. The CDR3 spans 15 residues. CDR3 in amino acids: CASSLEKGGLDTQYF. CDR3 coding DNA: TGCGCCAGCAGCTTGGAGAAGGGAGGGTTGGATACGCAGTATTTT. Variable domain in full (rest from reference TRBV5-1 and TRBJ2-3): KAGVTQTPRYLIKTRGQQVTLSCSPISGHRSVSWYQQTPGQGLQFLFEYFSETQRNKGNFPGRFSGRQFSNSRSEMNVSTLELGDSALYLCASSLEKGGLDTQYFGPGTRLTVL.

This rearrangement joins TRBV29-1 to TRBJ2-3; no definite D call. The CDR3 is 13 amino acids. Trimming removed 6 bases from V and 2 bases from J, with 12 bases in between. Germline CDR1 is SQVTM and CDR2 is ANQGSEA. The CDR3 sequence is CSVVPQATDTQYF. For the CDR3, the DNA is TGCAGCGTCGTGCCGCAGGCCACAGATACGCAGTATTTT.

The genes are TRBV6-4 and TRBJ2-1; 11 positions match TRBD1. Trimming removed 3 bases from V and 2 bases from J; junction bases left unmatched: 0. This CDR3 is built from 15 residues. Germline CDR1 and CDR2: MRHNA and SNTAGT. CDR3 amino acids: CASSEGQGAYNEQFF. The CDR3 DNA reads TGTGCCAGCAGTGAGGGACAGGGGGCCTACAATGAGCAGTTCTTC.

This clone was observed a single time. CDR3 DNA sequence: TGTGCCAGCAATAGCGGGCCCTACGAGCAGTACTTC. The encoded protein is CASNSGPYEQYF. The rearrangement uses TRBV27 and TRBJ2-7; 7 bases fit TRBD2. Germline lookup yields CDR1 MNHEY and CDR2 SMNVEV (reference sequence). The CDR3 sequence is 12 residues long. V gave up 7 bases and J gave up 2 bases; unmatched junction bases: 2.

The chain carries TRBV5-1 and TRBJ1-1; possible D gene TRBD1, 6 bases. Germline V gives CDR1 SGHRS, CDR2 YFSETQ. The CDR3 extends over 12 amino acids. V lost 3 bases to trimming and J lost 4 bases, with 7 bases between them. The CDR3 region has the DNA TGCGCCAGCAGCTCGACAGGCACTGAAGCTTTCTTT. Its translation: CASSSTGTEAFF.

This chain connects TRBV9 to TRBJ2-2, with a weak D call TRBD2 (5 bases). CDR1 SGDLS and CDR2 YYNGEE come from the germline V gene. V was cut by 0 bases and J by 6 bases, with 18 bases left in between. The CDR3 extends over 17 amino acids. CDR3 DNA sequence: TGTGCCAGCAGCGTAGGTGGGCCGCCCCTCGGGGCCGGGGAGCTGTTTTTT. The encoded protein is CASSVGGPPLGAGELFF. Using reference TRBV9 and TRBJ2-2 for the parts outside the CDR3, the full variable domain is DSGVTQTPKHLITATGQRVTLRCSPRSGDLSVYWYQQSLDQGLQFLIQYYNGEERAKGNILERFSAQQFPDLHSELNLSSLELGDSALYFCASSVGGPPLGAGELFFGEGSRLTVL.